This TCR beta chain emerged from a study of T-cell reconstitution after alpha-beta-depleted transplantation in children. Whole-study results and caveats: Surviving recipient T cells and thymic progenitors accounted for the high day-60 TCRbeta diversity observed in some patients. Reported findings indicate that, about two months after transplant, alpha-beta T cells came from several hundred expanded clones, which were derived from non-depleted graft cells. When one year had passed after transplant, most T-cell counts and diversity came from newly produced T cells.

CDR1 and CDR2 from the germline V gene are SGDLS and YYNGEE. The CDR3 consists of 14 residues. V lost 2 bases and J 2 bases, leaving 11 bases between the germline ends. Preparing the TCRbeta library involved the use of unique molecular identifiers. TCRdb re-analysed the PCR reads in MiXCR, keeping a single row per CDR3 protein. This table has over 85,000 distinct CDR3 sequences, approximately 8% appearing once. Only a few counts were recorded for this clonotype. As yet, its antigen is unknown. The sequencing here drew on PBMCs, taken before TCRalphabeta/CD19-depleted stem cell transplant. The chain combines TRBV9 with TRBJ2-7; TRBD2 is a possible D gene (5 bases). The TCR sequence derives from a boy between 2 and 10 years old with acute lymphoblastic leukemia, due to receive a stem cell transplant. The CDR3 region is CASSVGSQTYEQYF. CDR3 coding DNA: TGTGCCAGCAGCGTGGGGAGCCAGACCTACGAGCAGTACTTC.